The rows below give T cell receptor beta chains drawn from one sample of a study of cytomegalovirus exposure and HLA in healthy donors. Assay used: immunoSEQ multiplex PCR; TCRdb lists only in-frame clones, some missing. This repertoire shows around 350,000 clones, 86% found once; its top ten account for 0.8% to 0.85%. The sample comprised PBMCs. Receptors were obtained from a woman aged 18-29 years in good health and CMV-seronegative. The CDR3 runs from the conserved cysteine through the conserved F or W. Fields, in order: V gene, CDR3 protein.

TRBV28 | CASRLTGSTEAFF
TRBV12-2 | CASRSRGYEQYF
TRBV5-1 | CASSLESAGGWTEAFF
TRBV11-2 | CASSLGSGAYEQYF
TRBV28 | CASRPYDRVGTEAFF
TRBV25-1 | CASSESPSTGMNTEAFF
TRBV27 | CASSSSTAEAHYEQYF
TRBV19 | CASDPGTQNTEAFF
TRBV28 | CASSLYLSQGNQPQHF
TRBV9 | CASSVGTGGRYEQYF
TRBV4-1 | CASSQGQGNTEAFF
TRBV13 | CASSGGSYNEQFF
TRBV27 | CASSFGGRDYEQYF
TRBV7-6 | CASSAYGGGASDTQYF
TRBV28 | CASRWGDPGANVLTF
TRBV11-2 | CASRRTGSTEAFF
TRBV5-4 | CASSPATGPGYGYTF
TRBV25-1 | CASSEAEGTLYGYTF
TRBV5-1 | CASSPGTVQETQYF
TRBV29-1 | CSVEGKLAGGSYNEQFF
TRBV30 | CAWSPGEGVRGEKLFF
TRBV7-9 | CASSFVTSVYEQYF
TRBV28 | CASKGPAAGLNYGYTF
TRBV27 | CASSFQGQGVTGELFF
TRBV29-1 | CSVEIGSSYEQYF